What follows are 25 T cell receptor beta chains derived from one specimen sequenced in a study of response to subunit inactivated influenza vaccine. TCRdb ran MiXCR on the RT-PCR reads and lists one entry per CDR3 protein. The data show fewer than 200,000 distinct CDR3 sequences, around 9.2% seen once. The starting material was non-naive T cells sorted from PBMCs, obtained on the day of vaccination. The receptors here all came from a man aged 45-65 years who received an inactivated influenza vaccine.

The chain employs TRBV12-3 or TRBV12-4 and TRBJ1-5; D unresolved. The CDR3 spans 14 residues. Trimming shortened V by 3 bases and J by 5 bases, and 11 bases separated the two germline ends. CDR3 bases: TGTGCCAGCAGTTTTATGGCAGCCGATCAGCCCCAGCATTTT. As protein: CASSFMAADQPQHF.

The chain is built from TRBV30 and TRBJ2-2; D unresolved. Germline-derived CDR1 and CDR2 are GTSNPN and SVGIG (reference sequence). V lost 3 bases and J lost 5, with 4 bases in between. The CDR3 has 11 residues. The CDR3 sequence is CAWRVTGELFF. The CDR3 nucleotides are TGTGCCTGGAGAGTAACCGGGGAGCTGTTTTTT.

This clonotype was picked up a small number of times. CDR3: CASSQNTGNEKLFF. The CDR3 DNA reads TGCGCCAGCAGCCAAAATACAGGGAATGAAAAACTGTTTTTT. The V call is TRBV4-3, the J call TRBJ1-4, with D perhaps TRBD1 (6 bases). Germline CDR1 reads LGHNA; CDR2 reads YSLEER. This CDR3 is 14 amino acids long. The V end lost 2 bases, the J end lost 5 bases, and 9 bases lay between the germline ends.

This chain joins TRBV20-1 and TRBJ1-3; a possible D gene is TRBD1 (5 bases). This CDR3 is built from 14 residues. V was pared by 1 base and J by 0 bases, with 7 bases between. Germline CDR1 is DFQATT and CDR2 is SNEGSKA (reference sequence). The CDR3 bases are TGCAGTGCTAGAGGGGGCGGCTCTGGAAACACCATATATTTT. Translated: CSARGGGSGNTIYF.

This clonotype was detected many times. The gene calls are TRBV20-1 and TRBJ2-4; tentatively, D is TRBD1 (5 bases). The CDR3 is 15 amino acids. V lost 1 base to trimming and J lost 1 base, with 11 bases between them. In germline, CDR1 is DFQATT, CDR2 SNEGSKA (reference sequence). CDR3 residues: CSARVSGLAKNIQYF. The DNA of the CDR3 is TGCAGTGCTAGAGTGTCAGGGCTCGCCAAAAACATTCAGTACTTC.

This clonotype was counted only a few times. CDR3: CAWIPANTDTQYF. Written as DNA, the CDR3 is TGTGCCTGGATTCCGGCGAACACAGATACGCAGTATTTT. The V and J genes are TRBV30 and TRBJ2-3; D ambiguous. This CDR3 spans 13 amino acids. Trimming took 4 bases from V and 2 from J, leaving 10 bases between them. Germline-derived CDR1 and CDR2 are GTSNPN and SVGIG (reference sequence).

This clonotype has just a few counts. The chain joins TRBV24-1 to TRBJ2-7; D is perhaps TRBD1 (6 bases). The V end was cut by 5 bases, the J end by 5 bases, with 12 bases between. CDR3 length equals 13 residues. CDR1 is KGHDR, CDR2 SFDVKD, per germline. The CDR3 loop is CATSVPGAHEQYF. The CDR3 nucleotides are TGTGCCACCAGTGTCCCAGGGGCCCACGAGCAGTACTTC.

The rearrangement uses TRBV7-8 and TRBJ2-1; 7 bases fit TRBD1. Looked up from germline, CDR1 is SGHVS and CDR2 is FQNEAQ. The CDR3 is made up of 13 amino acids. The V and J ends lost 1 base and 14 bases, in that order; junction bases with no gene match: 8. This CDR3 reads CASSLERGQRKFF. The CDR3 DNA reads as TGTGCCAGCAGCTTAGAAAGGGGACAGAGAAAGTTCTTC. Full variable domain (missing parts from reference TRBV7-8 and TRBJ2-1): GAGVSQSPRYKVAKRGQDVALRCDPISGHVSLFWYQQALGQGPEFLTYFQNEAQLDKSGLPSDRFFAERPEGSVSTLKIQRTQQEDSAVYLCASSLERGQRKFFGPGTRLTVL.

The chain links TRBV14 to TRBJ2-3; no firm D call. Trimming took 3 bases from V and 2 from J, leaving 9 bases between them. The CDR3 sequence is 14 residues long. The V gene's germline CDR1 is SGHDN and CDR2 FVKESK. The CDR3 sequence is CASSQIDNTDTQYF. CDR3 nucleotides: TGTGCCAGCAGCCAGATAGACAACACAGATACGCAGTATTTT.

This clonotype was counted ten times or more. The chain combines TRBV20-1 with TRBJ2-1; 14 bases agree with TRBD2. V shed 6 bases, J shed 7 bases, and the junction held 11 bases outside the gene matches. The CDR3 length is 16 residues. Germline V CDR1 and CDR2: DFQATT, SNEGSKA (reference sequence). The CDR3 loop is CSAINRLAGGRNEQFF. Here the CDR3 DNA reads TGCAGTGCCATCAATAGACTAGCGGGAGGGCGTAATGAGCAGTTCTTC.

This clonotype was detected ten times or more. The V call is TRBV9, the J call TRBJ2-3; tentatively, D is TRBD2 (6 bases). The V end was cut by 3 bases, the J end by 6 bases, with 20 bases between. The CDR3 length is 16 residues. CDR1 and CDR2 (germline): SGDLS, YYNGEE. The CDR3 loop is CASSAVVGDSRDTQYF. CDR3 bases: TGTGCCAGCAGCGCCGTCGTTGGGGACTCGAGGGATACGCAGTATTTT.

The table lists this clonotype with many counts. The V gene is TRBV12-3 or TRBV12-4, the J gene TRBJ1-5; 10 bases line up with TRBD1. The CDR3 consists of 15 residues. Germline trimming cut 6 bases from V and 6 bases from J; bases unmatched to any gene: 8. The chain's CDR3 is CASSPGTGDSQPQHF. The CDR3 bases are TGTGCCAGCAGCCCAGGGACAGGGGATAGTCAGCCCCAGCATTTT.

CDR3 DNA: TGTGCCAGCAGTTACTTGGACAAGGGGCCTCCCCAGCATTTT. Encoded protein: CASSYLDKGPPQHF. The chain employs TRBV6-2 or TRBV6-3 and TRBJ1-5; TRBD1 is a possible D gene (5 bases). Per the germline V gene, CDR1 is MNHEY and CDR2 is SVGEGT. Between the trimmed V and J ends, which lost 1 base and 10 bases, there was a span of 14 bases. The CDR3 extends over 14 amino acids.

The chain links TRBV6-5 to TRBJ2-7, with D unresolved. The CDR3 totals 14 residues. CDR1 and CDR2 (germline): MNHEY, SVGAGI. V dropped 2 bases and J dropped 3 bases, with 11 bases sitting between them. The CDR3 sequence is CASSYTGPYYEQYF. Here the CDR3 DNA reads TGTGCCAGCAGTTACACCGGGCCTTACTACGAGCAGTACTTC.

This clonotype showed up just a few times. The rearrangement joins TRBV27 to TRBJ2-1, with 11 positions matching TRBD2. Germline V lookup: CDR1 MNHEY, CDR2 SMNVEV (reference sequence). With V trimmed by 5 bases and J by 9 bases, 3 bases remained unmatched. The CDR3 extends over 13 amino acids. The CDR3 loop is CASSTTSGGEQFF. CDR3 DNA sequence: TGTGCCAGCAGTACCACTAGCGGGGGTGAGCAGTTCTTC.

This chain connects TRBV7-9 to TRBJ2-7; D is ambiguous. This CDR3 comprises 13 residues. Per the germline V gene, CDR1 is SEHNR and CDR2 is FQNEAQ (reference sequence). Trimming removed 3 bases at V and 0 bases at J, with 6 bases between. The CDR3 region is CASSFTTSYEQYF. CDR3 bases: TGTGCCAGCAGCTTTACCACCTCCTACGAGCAGTACTTC.

The sample holds many counts of this clonotype. CDR3 bases: TGTGCCAGCCACCGACAGGAAGATCAGCCCCAGCATTTT. Translation gives CASHRQEDQPQHF. The rearrangement links TRBV2 to TRBJ1-5, with TRBD1 as a possible D gene (6 bases). There are 13 residues in the CDR3. The germline V and J ends were trimmed by 8 bases and 5 bases, with 13 bases remaining between them. CDR1 and CDR2 (germline): SNHLY, FYNNEI. Full variable domain (outside the CDR3, taken from reference TRBV2 and TRBJ1-5): EPEVTQTPSHQVTQMGQEVILRCVPISNHLYFYWYRQILGQKVEFLVSFYNNEISEKSEIFDDQFSVERPDGSNFTLKIRSTKLEDSAMYFCASHRQEDQPQHFGDGTRLSIL.

This clonotype was counted between two and nine times. The J gene is TRBJ2-5, the V gene TRBV7-9; 11 bases are a match to TRBD1. The CDR3 contains 14 residues. The ends lost 7 bases at V and 5 bases at J; junction bases unmatched: 6. In germline, CDR1 is SEHNR, CDR2 FQNEAQ (reference sequence). Here the CDR3 reads CASTRTGGMETQYF. The DNA for the CDR3 is TGTGCCAGCACAAGGACAGGGGGCATGGAGACCCAGTACTTC.

Ten or more counts support this clonotype. The J gene is TRBJ2-1, the V gene TRBV15; 8 bases map to TRBD2. This CDR3 region has 16 residues. Losses at the gene ends were 7 bases for V and 5 bases for J; bases not matched to a gene: 13. The germline gives CDR1 LNHNV, CDR2 YYDKDF (reference sequence). The CDR3, as DNA: TGTGCCACCAAGAGGGTCCGGGGGGGTACGAACAATGAGCAGTTCTTC. Translation gives CATKRVRGGTNNEQFF.

This clonotype occurred many times. The chain links TRBV6-2 or TRBV6-3 to TRBJ1-1; D perhaps matches TRBD1 (5 bases). With 1 base removed from V and 0 bases from J, the gap between germline ends came to 18 bases. The CDR3 is made up of 18 amino acids. Germline assignment: CDR1 MNHEY and CDR2 SVGEGT. The CDR3 nucleotides are TGTGCCAGCAGTTACTGGCGCCGCAGGGCTGACATGAACACTGAAGCTTTCTTT. This translates into CASSYWRRRADMNTEAFF.

There are many counts of this clonotype. This chain connects TRBV7-2 to TRBJ2-5, with D perhaps matching TRBD2 (5 bases). The germline V gene has CDR1 SGHTA and CDR2 FQGNSA. The CDR3 totals 12 residues. Trimming removed 2 bases at V and 7 bases at J, with 8 bases between. The CDR3 bases are TGTGCCAGCAGCTTAAGTGGAGGGACCCAGTACTTC. As protein: CASSLSGGTQYF. The complete variable domain, with remaining parts taken from reference TRBV7-2 and TRBJ2-5, reads GAGVSQSPSNKVTEKGKDVELRCDPISGHTALYWYRQSLGQGLEFLIYFQGNSAPDKSGLPSDRFSAERTGGSVSTLTIQRTQQEDSAVYLCASSLSGGTQYFGPGTRLLVL.

This clonotype has a count of ten or more. The chain is built from TRBV5-1 and TRBJ2-4, with D hard to call. The germline V and J ends were trimmed by 0 bases and 9 bases, with 19 bases remaining between them. CDR1 SGHRS and CDR2 YFSETQ come from the germline V gene. The CDR3 loop spans 16 amino acids. CDR3: CASSLVSSRSGGIQYF. CDR3 sequence (DNA): TGCGCCAGCAGCTTGGTCTCTTCGCGGTCCGGCGGCATTCAGTACTTC.

This clonotype was recorded a few times. The CDR3 nucleotides read TGTGCCAGCAGGTCAGGCCCCCTGAACACTGAAGCTTTCTTT. Protein: CASRSGPLNTEAFF. This rearrangement joins TRBV12-3 or TRBV12-4 to TRBJ1-1; the D is unclear. V lost 6 bases, J lost 0 bases, and 11 bases lay in between. This CDR3 comprises 14 residues.

This clonotype turned up a few times. J is TRBJ2-3 and V is TRBV2; tentatively, D is TRBD2 (6 bases). The V and J ends lost 8 bases and 5 bases respectively, with 17 bases between them. The CDR3 has 14 amino acids. Per germline, CDR1 SNHLY and CDR2 FYNNEI. The CDR3 loop is CASCLEGAIDTQYF. CDR3 in DNA: TGTGCCAGCTGCTTGGAGGGTGCGATAGATACGCAGTATTTT. The whole variable domain, filled in from reference TRBV2 and TRBJ2-3, reads EPEVTQTPSHQVTQMGQEVILRCVPISNHLYFYWYRQILGQKVEFLVSFYNNEISEKSEIFDDQFSVERPDGSNFTLKIRSTKLEDSAMYFCASCLEGAIDTQYFGPGTRLTVL.

Many counts were recorded for this clonotype. The chain recombines TRBV7-3 with TRBJ2-1; D uncertain. CDR1 is SGHTA and CDR2 is FQGTGA in the germline V gene. Deletions cut 5 bases from V and 8 bases from J, with 13 bases between. CDR3 length equals 13 residues. The CDR3 coding sequence is TGTGCCAGCAGCGGTGGACCGGCGGATGAGCAGTTCTTC. It specifies CASSGGPADEQFF.